This T cell receptor beta chain was identified in a study of Graves' ophthalmopathy and Graves' hyperthyroidism. CDR1 is DFQATT, CDR2 SNEGSKA, per germline (reference sequence). This CDR3 spans 13 amino acids. The V and J ends lost 6 bases and 4 bases, in that order; junction bases with no gene match: 3. Researchers took RNA transcripts and amplified TCR beta CDR3 regions from them. Second-round multiplex PCR came after first-round RT-PCR with HTBI primers. Using its own MiXCR run on the multiplex PCR reads, TCRdb lists one record per CDR3 protein. This table holds roughly 220,000 distinct CDR3 sequences, approximately 42% found once.

The J gene is TRBJ1-1, the V gene TRBV20-1; 12 nucleotides align to TRBD1. This sequence originates from an adult man with Graves' ophthalmopathy. Source material: peripheral blood. DNA for the CDR3: TGCAGTGCCCGGGACAGGGGGCTCACTGAAGCTTTCTTT. Translated: CSARDRGLTEAFF.